Below, one T cell receptor (beta chain) is given with its context. Germline assignment: CDR1 SGHVS and CDR2 FQNEAQ. V shed 3 bases and J shed 2 bases, with 5 bases lying between them. The CDR3 extends over 12 amino acids. The table came from immunoSEQ multiplex PCR; TCRdb's copy has only in-frame clones and leaves some out. The sample holds under 150,000 clones, about 83% seen once. The data derive from a study of blood T cell repertoires in COVID-19. The V call is TRBV7-8, the J call TRBJ2-7; D unclear. The sample taken for sequencing was PBMCs or T cells enriched from blood (not recorded which). The receptor comes from a woman aged 50 to 60 who had been exposed to COVID-19. This CDR3 reads CASSFIPYEQYF. CDR3 sequence (DNA): TGTGCCAGCAGCTTTATCCCCTACGAGCAGTACTTC.